Detailed here is one T cell receptor (beta chain). Sequencing was performed with immunoSEQ multiplex PCR; in TCRdb, only in-frame clones are kept and a portion is missing. The table shows about 98,000 clones, with about 83% occurring only once. This sample was included in a study of OX40 agonist ivuxolimab in advanced cancers. Across the study: Eligibility admitted prior anti-PD-1, anti-PD-L1 or anti-CTLA-4 therapy; roughly 40% had some.

The CDR3 extends over 17 amino acids. Germline V CDR1 and CDR2: SGHDN, FVKESK. Trimming stripped 2 bases from V and 4 bases from J, with 20 bases between. The genes are TRBV14 and TRBJ1-1, with D hard to call. The sequenced sample was CD4+ or CD8+ T cells sorted from blood, obtained in a trial of the OX40 agonist ivuxolimab. The clonotype originates from an adult with an advanced solid tumor such as melanoma, head and neck, liver or kidney cancer. CDR3 sequence reads: CASSQMGRNFGSTEAFF. The CDR3 DNA follows: TGTGCCAGCAGCCAAATGGGAAGAAACTTTGGGAGCACTGAAGCTTTCTTT.